This T cell receptor beta chain came from a study of identifying expanded T cells in peripheral blood. Trimming shortened V by 1 base and J by 7 bases, and 9 bases separated the two germline ends. CDR1 is SGHDT and CDR2 is YYEEEE in the germline V gene. This CDR3 region has 14 residues. Points from the study as a whole: Clone count variance between approximately two-week samples rose with total template count.

Generated by immunoSEQ multiplex PCR, the TCRdb table keeps only in-frame clones and is missing some. The sample yields fewer than 65,000 clones, approximately 87% seen once. This clone appeared a few times. As yet, its antigen is unknown. The sequencing sample was made of blood. J is TRBJ1-6 and V is TRBV5-6, with D unresolved. The receptor was isolated from a person between 18 and 75 years old in good health. CDR3 protein: CASSLTEGNSPLHF. CDR3 DNA sequence: TGTGCCAGCAGCTTGACTGAAGGGAATTCACCCCTCCACTTT.